This paragraph reports one T cell receptor beta chain. The antigen remains unidentified. V was cut by 0 bases and J by 13 bases, with 13 bases left in between. Germline lookup yields CDR1 MNHEY and CDR2 SVGAGI. The CDR3 has 13 amino acids. TCRdb used MiXCR to reprocess the PCR reads, holding one entry per CDR3 protein. The sample lists under 20,000 distinct CDR3 sequences; approximately 44% were seen once. The sample is drawn from a study of esophageal squamous cell carcinoma under preoperative chemotherapy. About the research overall: Samples included peripheral blood T cells as well as tumor-infiltrating lymphocytes. General study findings and limits: After paclitaxel-nedaplatin, abundant clones were more likely to contract than amplify.

The time point denotes: after preoperative PTX-NDP chemotherapy. Before surgery, patients were given preoperative paclitaxel-nedaplatin chemotherapy. The V gene is TRBV6-5, the J gene TRBJ2-1; possibly TRBD2 for D (6 bases). The TCR sequence derives from a human donor with esophageal squamous cell carcinoma. The donor label of this sample is uncertain. The sample was taken from a patient given preoperative chemotherapy. CDR3 loop: CASSYSKVSGQFF. CDR3 DNA: TGTGCCAGCAGTTACTCGAAGGTTAGCGGACAGTTCTTC.